The 2 T cell receptor beta chains below come from one sample, sequenced in a study of identical twins. A single record per CDR3 protein comes from TCRdb applying MiXCR to the 5' RACE reads. The sample has 270,000 or so distinct CDR3 sequences; about 8% are singletons. These data were likewise used in another study, on yellow fever vaccine responses in identical twins.

Material: CD8+ T cells sorted from blood. The receptors were gathered from a woman aged 18-29 years in good health.

This clonotype has at least ten counts. The chain joins TRBV29-1 to TRBJ2-1; TRBD2 matches at 14 bases. The CDR3 length is 13 residues. With V trimmed by 6 bases and J by 10 bases, 5 bases remained unmatched. Germline-derived CDR1 and CDR2 are SQVTM and ANQGSEA. The CDR3 sequence is CSVGLAGVYEQFF. The DNA of the CDR3 is TGCAGCGTGGGACTAGCGGGAGTTTACGAGCAGTTCTTC.

This clonotype was seen ten or more times. This CDR3 reads CASRDNEQFF. For the CDR3, the DNA is TGTGCCAGCAGGGATAATGAGCAGTTCTTC. The V and J genes are TRBV6-6 and TRBJ2-1; D gene ambiguous. Trimming left V 6 bases short and J 7 bases short, with 4 bases between. This CDR3 contains 10 residues. Germline loops: CDR1 MNHNY, CDR2 SVGAGI (reference sequence).